Sequencing of this T cell receptor beta chain was carried out in a study of blood T cell repertoires in COVID-19. Overall study: Nucleic acid was either cDNA or gDNA, and it came from T cells, B-cell-depleted T cells, or PBMCs.

The CDR3 is 13 residues long. Between the trimmed V and J ends, which lost 5 bases and 6 bases, there was a span of 10 bases. The germline V gene has CDR1 SGHTA and CDR2 FQGTGA. Sequenced by immunoSEQ multiplex PCR; TCRdb stores in-frame clones only, minus some. Of approximately 210,000 clones in the sample, around four fifths were seen once. This clone was counted a few times. Sequencing was done on a sample of peripheral blood. The genes are TRBV7-3 and TRBJ2-2; possibly TRBD2 for D (5 bases). The clonotype comes from a woman aged 70-85 years with active or convalescent COVID-19. Here the CDR3 reads CASSMKLAGELFF. CDR3 sequence (DNA): TGTGCCAGCAGCATGAAACTAGCCGGGGAGCTGTTTTTT.